This TCR beta chain came from a study of graft-versus-host responses after intestinal transplantation. The overall study: Anti-thymocyte globulin induction, then tacrolimus and steroids for around 3 years, went to all recipients. Findings and caveats of the study: Individuals who had graft-donor T cell macrochimerism had allografts that showed high graft-versus-host to host-versus-graft clonal ratios.

Only in-frame clones appear in the TCRdb table, and some are missing; sequencing was by immunoSEQ multiplex PCR. The sample records approximately 86,000 clones, 85% to 95% being singletons. On this clone itself: The antigen is undetermined.

The CDR3 contains 14 residues. CDR1 MNHNY and CDR2 SVGAGI come from the germline V gene (reference sequence). Trimming removed 7 bases at V and 3 bases at J, with 13 bases between. The sequencing used unstimulated CD8+ T cells sorted from spleen or lymph node cells, collected before transplant. The V gene is TRBV6-6, the J gene TRBJ1-3; D remains ambiguous. The receptor was derived from a human donor who was the organ donor for an intestinal transplant. CDR3 coding DNA: TGTGCCAGCATGATCGGCCAGGTTGGAAACACCATATATTTT. The encoded protein is CASMIGQVGNTIYF.